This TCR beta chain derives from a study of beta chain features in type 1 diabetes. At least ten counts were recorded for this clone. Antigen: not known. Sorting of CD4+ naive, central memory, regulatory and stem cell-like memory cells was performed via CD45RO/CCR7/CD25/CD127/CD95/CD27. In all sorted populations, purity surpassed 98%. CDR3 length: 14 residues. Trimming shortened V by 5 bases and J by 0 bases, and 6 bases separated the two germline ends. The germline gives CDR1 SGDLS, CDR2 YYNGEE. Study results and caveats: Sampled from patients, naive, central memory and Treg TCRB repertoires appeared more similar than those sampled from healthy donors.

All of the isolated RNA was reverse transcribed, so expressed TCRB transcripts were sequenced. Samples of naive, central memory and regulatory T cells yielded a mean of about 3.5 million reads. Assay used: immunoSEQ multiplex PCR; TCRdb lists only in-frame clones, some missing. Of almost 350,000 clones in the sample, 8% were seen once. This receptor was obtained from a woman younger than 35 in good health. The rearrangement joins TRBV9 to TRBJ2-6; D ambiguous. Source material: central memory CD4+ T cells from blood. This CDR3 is CASSLSSGANVLTF. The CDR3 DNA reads TGTGCCAGCAGTCTAAGCTCTGGGGCCAACGTCCTGACTTTC.